A selection of T cell receptor beta chains follows, all from one sample in a study of blood T cell repertoires in COVID-19. Generated by immunoSEQ multiplex PCR, the TCRdb table keeps only in-frame clones and is missing some. The sample shows approximately 260,000 clones, about 90% of them seen only once. The source material was PBMCs or T cells enriched from blood (not recorded which). All receptors come from a woman aged 18 to 35 who had recovered from COVID-19. Each CDR3 is given with its conserved first and last residue. A D gene is named only where the DNA matches it firmly.

TRBD1	TRBV5-1	TRBJ2-5	CASSPSGTGDQETQYF	TGCGCCAGCAGCCCGTCAGGGACAGGGGACCAAGAGACCCAGTACTTC
NA	TRBV7-3	TRBJ1-1	CASSFGRNTEAFF	TGTGCCAGCAGTTTTGGGCGGAACACTGAAGCTTTCTTT
TRBD1	TRBV19	TRBJ1-3	CASSAQGVAGNTIYF	TGTGCCAGTAGTGCGCAGGGGGTGGCTGGAAACACCATATATTTT
NA	TRBV9	TRBJ1-1	CASSVVASMNTEAFF	TGTGCCAGCAGCGTAGTTGCGAGTATGAACACTGAAGCTTTCTTT
NA	TRBV15	TRBJ1-5	CATSPRSSADQPQHF	TGTGCCACCAGCCCTCGTTCGTCCGCGGATCAGCCCCAGCATTTT
TRBD1	TRBV5-6	TRBJ2-7	CASSPGTGNHYEQYF	TGTGCCAGCAGTCCCGGGACAGGCAACCACTACGAGCAGTACTTC
NA	TRBV5-1	TRBJ1-2	CASSLFSGGYTF	TGCGCCAGCAGCTTGTTTTCGGGAGGCTACACCTTC
NA	TRBV7-2	TRBJ1-4	CASSLVSGEKLFF	TGTGCCAGCAGCTTAGTGTCGGGAGAAAAACTGTTTTTT
NA	TRBV2	TRBJ1-6	CASTGAGSPLHF	TGTGCCAGCACTGGCGCGGGTTCACCCCTCCACTTT
NA	TRBV7-6	TRBJ1-1	CASSPQPMNTEAFF	TGTGCCAGCAGCCCACAGCCCATGAACACTGAAGCTTTCTTT
NA	TRBV29-1	TRBJ1-5	CSVEDQGTRAQHF	TGCAGCGTTGAAGATCAGGGGACCAGGGCCCAGCATTTT
TRBD1	TRBV19	TRBJ1-2	CASSIRTGQGYTF	TGTGCCAGTAGTATAAGGACAGGTCAGGGCTACACCTTC
NA	TRBV2	TRBJ2-7	CASSTGFEQYF	TGTGCCAGCAGTACAGGGTTCGAGCAGTACTTC
NA	TRBV27	TRBJ1-4	CASSLLGGEKLFF	TGTGCCAGCAGTTTATTGGGGGGAGAAAAACTGTTTTTT
NA	TRBV2	TRBJ2-3	CASSPFRGTDTQYF	TGTGCCAGCTCACCATTTCGGGGCACAGATACGCAGTATTTT
NA	TRBV12-5	TRBJ1-2	CASGLVPETQGYTF	TGTGCTAGTGGTTTGGTACCCGAGACCCAGGGGTACACCTTC